These 28 T cell receptor beta chains came from one sample sequenced in a study of T-cell memory formation after mild COVID-19. Via MiXCR, TCRdb re-called the 5' RACE reads, giving one row per CDR3 protein. This sample has 150,000 to 200,000 distinct CDR3 sequences, with 20% to 25% found just once. Sequenced: PBMCs or a T cell subset sorted from them (not recorded which). The receptors shown here come from an adult woman who had mild COVID-19 (a few samples of this study predate the infection). Cell type and time point are not known.

The sample holds a few counts of this clonotype. The V gene is TRBV15, the J gene TRBJ1-1; the D is unclear. The length of the CDR3 is 21 residues. From germline, CDR1 is LNHNV and CDR2 YYDKDF (reference sequence). Trimming removed 0 bases at V and 0 bases at J, with 26 bases between. The chain's CDR3 is CATSRDRTNAALKVMNTEAFF. DNA for the CDR3: TGTGCCACCAGCAGAGATAGAACAAATGCAGCGCTCAAGGTCATGAACACTGAAGCTTTCTTT.

The chain employs TRBV5-1 and TRBJ2-3; 9 nucleotides agree with TRBD1. From germline, CDR1 is SGHRS and CDR2 YFSETQ. V trimming: 4 bases; J trimming: 4 bases; junction bases outside the gene matches: 7. The CDR3 is made up of 15 amino acids. The CDR3 bases are TGCGCCAGCAGCCCCGGGACAGGGAGCGCAGATACGCAGTATTTT. Translated, it gives CASSPGTGSADTQYF.

The rearrangement links TRBV29-1 to TRBJ2-1; 13 bases line up with TRBD2. The CDR3 length is 16 residues. Germline V gene lookup returns CDR1 SQVTM and CDR2 ANQGSEA. The ends lost 5 bases at V and 3 bases at J; junction bases unmatched: 7. This chain's CDR3 is CSVYGLAGAHYNEQFF. Written as DNA, the CDR3 is TGCAGCGTTTATGGACTAGCGGGAGCGCACTACAATGAGCAGTTCTTC.

The chain has TRBV12-5 and TRBJ1-2; D is uncertain. The germline V gene encodes CDR1 LGHNT and CDR2 FRNRAP. This CDR3 spans 19 amino acids. Trimming removed 5 bases from V and 5 bases from J, with 30 bases in between. CDR3 bases: TGTGCTAGTGGTCTCACCGGGCCAGAAGGCCTCTTGGTTGAATATGGCTACACCTTC. Its translation: CASGLTGPEGLLVEYGYTF.

This chain uses TRBV5-1 with TRBJ2-7; 7 nucleotides line up with TRBD1. The CDR3 has 14 amino acids. Losses at the gene ends were 2 bases for V and 2 bases for J; bases not matched to a gene: 4. Germline CDR1 reads SGHRS; CDR2 reads YFSETQ. The CDR3 coding sequence is TGCGCCAGCAGCTTCGGGACAGATACCTACGAGCAGTACTTC. Amino acid sequence: CASSFGTDTYEQYF.

This clonotype was found a few times. This chain uses TRBV13 with TRBJ2-3, with D uncertain. V lost 4 bases and J lost 1, with 9 bases in between. CDR3 length equals 14 residues. The germline V gene encodes CDR1 PRHDT and CDR2 FYEKMQ (reference sequence). The CDR3 sequence is CASSSRSGTDTQYF. DNA of the CDR3: TGTGCCAGCAGCTCGAGGAGTGGCACAGATACGCAGTATTTT.

This clonotype was seen a few times. The chain combines TRBV7-9 with TRBJ1-1; 9 positions agree with TRBD1. The CDR3 is made up of 15 amino acids. CDR1 and CDR2 (germline): SEHNR, FQNEAQ (reference sequence). The junction had 3 bases not matched to a gene; V was cut back by 1 base and J by 3 bases. The CDR3 region is CASSLVQGADTEAFF. CDR3 sequence (DNA): TGTGCCAGCAGCTTAGTACAGGGGGCAGACACTGAAGCTTTCTTT.

This clonotype turned up a few times. The chain is built from TRBV6-2 or TRBV6-3 and TRBJ2-3; unclear D gene. The CDR3 contains 12 residues. Trimming removed 6 bases at V and 4 bases at J, with 8 bases between. CDR1 is MNHEY, CDR2 SVGEGT, per germline. The CDR3 here is CASRLEPDTQYF. CDR3 nucleotides: TGTGCCAGCAGACTGGAGCCAGATACGCAGTATTTT.

The V call is TRBV28, the J call TRBJ2-7; 8 bases align to TRBD1. Losses at the gene ends were 3 bases for V and 0 bases for J; bases not matched to a gene: 4. The CDR3 loop spans 15 amino acids. Germline loops: CDR1 MDHEN, CDR2 SYDVKM. The CDR3 reads CASSFPTGDSYEQYF. The CDR3 DNA is TGTGCCAGCAGTTTCCCGACAGGGGACTCCTACGAGCAGTACTTC. Full variable domain (remainder filled in from reference TRBV28 and TRBJ2-7): DVKVTQSSRYLVKRTGEKVFLECVQDMDHENMFWYRQDPGLGLRLIYFSYDVKMKEKGDIPEGYSVSREKKERFSLILESASTNQTSMYLCASSFPTGDSYEQYFGPGTRLTVT.

V and J are TRBV5-6 and TRBJ2-3; D may be TRBD2 (6 bases). V lost 3 bases, J lost 0 bases, and 11 bases lay in between. The CDR3 consists of 15 residues. Per germline, CDR1 SGHDT and CDR2 YYEEEE. CDR3 sequence reads: CASSSLLASTDTQYF. The CDR3 nucleotides read TGTGCCAGCAGCTCCCTACTAGCTAGCACAGATACGCAGTATTTT.

This clonotype was found a few times. The CDR3 sequence is CASSLDNFLGTEAFF. CDR3 bases: TGTGCCAGCAGCTTGGACAATTTCCTTGGCACTGAAGCTTTCTTT. The chain recombines TRBV5-6 with TRBJ1-1, with D hard to call. The germline V gene has CDR1 SGHDT and CDR2 YYEEEE. Trimming shortened V by 0 bases and J by 4 bases, and 13 bases separated the two germline ends. This CDR3 has 15 amino acids.

The V and J genes are TRBV13 and TRBJ2-7, with D perhaps matching TRBD1 (6 bases). Germline CDR1 reads PRHDT; CDR2 reads FYEKMQ (reference sequence). The CDR3 is 15 residues long. V was shortened by 1 base and J by 2 bases, with 12 bases between the two germline ends. The CDR3 loop is CASSLAQGLAYEQYF. The CDR3 DNA is TGTGCCAGCAGCTTAGCTCAGGGGTTAGCCTACGAGCAGTACTTC. The full variable domain, with the rest looked up from reference TRBV13 and TRBJ2-7, is AAGVIQSPRHLIKEKRETATLKCYPIPRHDTVYWYQQGPGQDPQFLISFYEKMQSDKGSIPDRFSAQQFSDYHSELNMSSLELGDSALYFCASSLAQGLAYEQYFGPGTRLTVT.

This clonotype has more than one count but fewer than ten. The chain recombines TRBV12-3 or TRBV12-4 with TRBJ1-2; a weak D match, TRBD1 (6 bases). The ends were cut back, 2 bases at V and 8 bases at J, with 12 bases in the middle. The CDR3 length is 13 residues. DNA of the CDR3: TGTGCCAGCAGTTTAAGTCCAGGGGACGGCTACACCTTC. This sequence encodes CASSLSPGDGYTF.

This clonotype was detected many times. DNA for the CDR3: TGCAGCGTCTTTCGGCAGGGTGGTGGCTACACCTTC. Its protein product is CSVFRQGGGYTF. The chain joins TRBV29-1 to TRBJ1-2; tentatively, D is TRBD1 (5 bases). CDR3 length: 12 amino acids. CDR1 SQVTM and CDR2 ANQGSEA come from the germline V gene. Trimming took 6 bases from V and 7 from J, leaving 15 bases between them.

The J gene is TRBJ2-6, the V gene TRBV12-3 or TRBV12-4, with D unclear. This CDR3 region has 14 residues. V lost 5 bases to trimming and J lost 2 bases, with 7 bases between them. The CDR3 loop is CASSGEAGANVLTF. Here the CDR3 DNA reads TGTGCCAGCAGTGGAGAAGCTGGGGCCAACGTCCTGACTTTC.

The chain is built from TRBV7-2 and TRBJ2-2, with D unclear. The CDR3 length is 15 residues. V shed 0 bases and J shed 6 bases, with 11 bases lying between them. Germline V gene data show CDR1 as SGHTA and CDR2 as FQGNSA. CDR3 in amino acids: CASSLALLPSGELFF. CDR3 nucleotide sequence: TGTGCCAGCAGCTTAGCATTACTCCCCTCCGGGGAGCTGTTTTTT. The variable domain in full, completed from reference TRBV7-2 and TRBJ2-2, reads GAGVSQSPSNKVTEKGKDVELRCDPISGHTALYWYRQSLGQGLEFLIYFQGNSAPDKSGLPSDRFSAERTGGSVSTLTIQRTQQEDSAVYLCASSLALLPSGELFFGEGSRLTVL.

This clonotype appeared a few times. The V and J genes are TRBV5-1 and TRBJ1-1; D gene ambiguous. Trimming stripped 0 bases from V and 0 bases from J, with 9 bases between. This CDR3 spans 15 amino acids. CDR1 and CDR2 from the germline V gene are SGHRS and YFSETQ. The DNA for the CDR3 is TGCGCCAGCAGCTTGGTATCAGTCATGAACACTGAAGCTTTCTTT. Amino acid sequence: CASSLVSVMNTEAFF.

The rearrangement links TRBV6-5 to TRBJ1-1, with D maybe TRBD1 (5 bases). This CDR3 has 16 amino acids. The V end lost 1 base, the J end lost 8 bases, and 20 bases lay between the germline ends. CDR1 MNHEY and CDR2 SVGAGI come from the germline V gene. This CDR3 reads CASSYLTTVGVPEAFF. CDR3 DNA sequence: TGTGCCAGCAGTTACTTAACGACGGTAGGGGTACCCGAAGCTTTCTTT.

This clonotype was seen only once. The chain couples TRBV29-1 to TRBJ1-2, with 11 bases identical to TRBD1. In germline, CDR1 is SQVTM, CDR2 ANQGSEA. CDR3 size: 12 residues. Trimming at V came to 7 bases and at J to 7 bases, leaving 5 bases not matched to a gene. CDR3 protein: CSAPDRGPGYTF. The DNA of the CDR3 is TGCAGCGCCCCGGACAGGGGGCCTGGCTACACCTTC.

The V gene is TRBV12-3 or TRBV12-4, the J gene TRBJ2-7; 8 nucleotides match TRBD2. J lost 2 bases, V lost 3 bases, and 3 bases had no gene match. The CDR3 totals 14 residues. The CDR3: CASSFSGGPYEQYF. In DNA form, the CDR3 reads TGTGCCAGCAGTTTTTCGGGGGGGCCCTACGAGCAGTACTTC.

This clonotype was picked up one time. This chain connects TRBV5-1 to TRBJ1-1, with TRBD1 identical over 9 bases. From germline, CDR1 is SGHRS and CDR2 YFSETQ. Trimming removed 4 bases from V and 5 bases from J; junction bases left unmatched: 6. The CDR3 has 14 amino acids. The CDR3 sequence: CASSPTGGRTEAFF. DNA for the CDR3: TGCGCCAGCAGCCCTACAGGGGGCCGTACTGAAGCTTTCTTT.

The chain recombines TRBV27 with TRBJ2-7; 10 nucleotides match TRBD2. This CDR3 is 14 amino acids long. V lost 8 bases to trimming and J lost 2 bases; unmatched junction nucleotides: 6. Germline CDR1 and CDR2: MNHEY and SMNVEV (reference sequence). CDR3 DNA: TGTGCCAGCGGAACCGGGACTAGCGCCTACGAGCAGTACTTC. This encodes CASGTGTSAYEQYF.

The chain employs TRBV24-1 and TRBJ2-2, with 7 bases aligning to TRBD2. Per the germline V gene, CDR1 is KGHDR and CDR2 is SFDVKD. Losses at the gene ends were 5 bases for V and 0 bases for J; bases not matched to a gene: 20. The CDR3 has 21 amino acids. CDR3 sequence: CATSGSYRLADRVSNTGELFF. In nucleotides, the CDR3 is TGTGCCACCAGTGGTTCATATAGGCTAGCGGACCGAGTTTCGAACACCGGGGAGCTGTTTTTT.

The chain combines TRBV21-1 with TRBJ2-3. TRBV21-1 has pseudogene status. The CDR3 extends over 11 amino acids. DNA of the CDR3: TGTGCCAGCAGCGGGCCAGATACGCAGTATTTT. Translation: CASSGPDTQYF.

The J gene is TRBJ2-5, the V gene TRBV7-8; 7 nucleotides align to TRBD2. V shed 5 bases and J 5 bases; nucleotides not matched to a gene: 11. The length of the CDR3 is 15 residues. CDR1 and CDR2 from the germline V gene are SGHVS and FQNEAQ. The CDR3 loop is CASSTGGGLAETQYF. CDR3 coding DNA: TGTGCCAGCAGCACGGGAGGAGGCCTAGCGGAGACCCAGTACTTC.

This chain uses TRBV3-1 with TRBJ1-2; D unresolved. The germline V gene encodes CDR1 LGHDT and CDR2 YNNKEL (reference sequence). The CDR3 extends over 12 amino acids. Trimming shortened V by 1 base and J by 7 bases, and 7 bases separated the two germline ends. CDR3 in amino acids: CASSQGGSGYTF. CDR3 nucleotide sequence: TGTGCCAGCAGCCAAGGAGGGTCTGGCTACACCTTC.

CDR3 protein: CASSPPGDETQYF. The CDR3, as DNA: TGCGCCAGCAGCCCACCAGGGGATGAGACCCAGTACTTC. The genes are TRBV4-1 and TRBJ2-5; TRBD1 is a possible D gene (6 bases). The germline V and J ends were trimmed by 4 bases and 5 bases, with 11 bases remaining between them. Germline CDR1 is MGHRA and CDR2 is YSYEKL. The CDR3 length is 13 residues.

The rearrangement links TRBV5-1 to TRBJ2-7; D call uncertain. This CDR3 spans 15 amino acids. CDR1 SGHRS and CDR2 YFSETQ come from the germline V gene. Trimming stripped 3 bases from V and 0 bases from J, with 13 bases between. CDR3 in amino acids: CASSSGRLSSYEQYF. The CDR3, as DNA: TGCGCCAGCAGCTCCGGACGACTGAGCTCCTACGAGCAGTACTTC.